This T cell receptor (beta chain) stems from a study of OX40 agonist ivuxolimab in advanced cancers. Samples of blood were obtained at baseline, on cycle 4 day 1, and on cycle 7 day 1. With 3 bases removed from V and 2 bases from J, the gap between germline ends came to 4 bases. CDR3 size: 12 residues. Germline assignment: CDR1 SGHAT and CDR2 FQNNGV. TCRdb keeps only in-frame clones here, not all; method: immunoSEQ multiplex PCR. The table includes some 76,000 clones, over 80% detected once. The sample in question was CD4+ or CD8+ T cells sorted from blood, obtained in a trial of the OX40 agonist ivuxolimab. The V and J genes are TRBV11-2 and TRBJ1-1; D remains unclear. The receptor comes from an adult with an advanced solid tumor such as melanoma, head and neck, liver or kidney cancer. The CDR3: CASSFLNTEAFF. DNA for the CDR3: TGTGCCAGCAGCTTTTTAAACACTGAAGCTTTCTTT. Based on the CDR3 plus reference TRBV11-2 and TRBJ1-1, the full variable domain is EAGVAQSPRYKIIEKRQSVAFWCNPISGHATLYWYQQILGQGPKLLIQFQNNGVVDDSQLPKDRFSAERLKGVDSTLKIQPAKLEDSAVYLCASSFLNTEAFFGQGTRLTVV.